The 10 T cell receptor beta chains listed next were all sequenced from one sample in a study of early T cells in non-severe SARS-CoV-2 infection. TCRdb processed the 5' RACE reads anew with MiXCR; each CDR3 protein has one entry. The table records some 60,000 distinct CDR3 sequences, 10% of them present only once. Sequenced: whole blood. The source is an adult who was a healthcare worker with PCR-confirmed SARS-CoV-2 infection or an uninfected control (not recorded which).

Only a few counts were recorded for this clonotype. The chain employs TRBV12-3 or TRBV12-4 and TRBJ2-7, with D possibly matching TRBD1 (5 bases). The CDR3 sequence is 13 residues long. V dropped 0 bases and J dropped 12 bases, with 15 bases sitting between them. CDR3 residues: CASSLAPTTDRYF. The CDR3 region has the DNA TGTGCCAGCAGTTTAGCGCCGACAACCGACAGGTACTTC.

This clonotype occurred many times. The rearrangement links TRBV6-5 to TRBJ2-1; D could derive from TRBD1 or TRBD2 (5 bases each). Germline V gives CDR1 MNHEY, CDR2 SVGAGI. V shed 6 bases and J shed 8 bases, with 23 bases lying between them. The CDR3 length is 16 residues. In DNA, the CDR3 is TGTGCCAGCAGACCAAGCGGTAAAGTAGTAGGGGATGAGCAGTTCTTC. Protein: CASRPSGKVVGDEQFF.

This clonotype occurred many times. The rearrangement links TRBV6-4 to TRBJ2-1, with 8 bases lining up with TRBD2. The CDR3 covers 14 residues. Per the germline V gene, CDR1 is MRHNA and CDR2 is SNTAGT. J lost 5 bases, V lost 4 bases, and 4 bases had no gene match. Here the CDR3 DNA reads TGTGCCAGCAGTGCTAGCGGGTCAAACAATGAGCAGTTCTTC. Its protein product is CASSASGSNNEQFF.

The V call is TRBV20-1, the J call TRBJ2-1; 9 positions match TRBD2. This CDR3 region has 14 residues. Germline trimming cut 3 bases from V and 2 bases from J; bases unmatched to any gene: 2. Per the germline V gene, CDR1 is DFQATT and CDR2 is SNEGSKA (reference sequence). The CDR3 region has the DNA TGCAGTGCTAGTAGACTAGCGGCCTACAATGAGCAGTTCTTC. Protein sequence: CSASRLAAYNEQFF.

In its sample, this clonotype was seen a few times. DNA for the CDR3: TGTGCCAGTAGTATCGGAGCGGGATTCTACAATGAGCAGTTCTTC. It translates to CASSIGAGFYNEQFF. The rearrangement links TRBV19 to TRBJ2-1, with TRBD2 identical over 7 bases. Germline CDR1 is LNHDA and CDR2 is SQIVND (reference sequence). The CDR3 extends over 15 amino acids. V lost 3 bases and J lost 3; bases outside the gene matches: 5.

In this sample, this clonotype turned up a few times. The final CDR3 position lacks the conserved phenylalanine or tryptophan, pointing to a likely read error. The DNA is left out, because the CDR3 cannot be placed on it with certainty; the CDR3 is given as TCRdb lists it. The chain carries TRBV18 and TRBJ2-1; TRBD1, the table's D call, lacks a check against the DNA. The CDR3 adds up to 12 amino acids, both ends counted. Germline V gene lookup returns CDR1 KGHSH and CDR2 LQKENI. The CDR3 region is CASSPDGGGIFS.

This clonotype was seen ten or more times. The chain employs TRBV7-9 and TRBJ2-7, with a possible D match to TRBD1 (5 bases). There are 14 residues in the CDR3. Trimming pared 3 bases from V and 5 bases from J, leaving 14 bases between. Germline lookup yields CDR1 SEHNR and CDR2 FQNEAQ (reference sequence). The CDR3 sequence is CASSFGQGIDEQYF. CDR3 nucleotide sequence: TGTGCCAGCAGCTTTGGTCAGGGAATTGACGAGCAGTACTTC.

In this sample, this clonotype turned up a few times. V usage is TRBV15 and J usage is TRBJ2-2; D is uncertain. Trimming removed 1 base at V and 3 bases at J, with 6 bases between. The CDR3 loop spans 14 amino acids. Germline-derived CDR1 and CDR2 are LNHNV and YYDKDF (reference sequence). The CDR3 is CATSRVVYTGELFF. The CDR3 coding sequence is TGTGCCACCAGCAGAGTGGTTTACACCGGGGAGCTGTTTTTT.

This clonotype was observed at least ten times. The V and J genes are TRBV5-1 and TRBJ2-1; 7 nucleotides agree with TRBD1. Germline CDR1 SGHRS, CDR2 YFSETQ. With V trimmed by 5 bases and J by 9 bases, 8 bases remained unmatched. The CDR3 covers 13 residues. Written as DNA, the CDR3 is TGCGCCAGCAGTAACACAGGGGTTAGTGAGCAGTTCTTC. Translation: CASSNTGVSEQFF.

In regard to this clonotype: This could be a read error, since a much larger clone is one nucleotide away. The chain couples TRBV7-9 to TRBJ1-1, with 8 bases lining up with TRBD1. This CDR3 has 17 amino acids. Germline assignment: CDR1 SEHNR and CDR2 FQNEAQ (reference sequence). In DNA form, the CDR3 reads TGTGCCAGCACGGCAGGGATGAAAACAGGGGGGAACACTGAAGCTTCCTTT. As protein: CASTAGMKTGGNTEASF.